The TCR beta chain under discussion was sequenced for a study of beta chain features in type 1 diabetes. About this clone itself: Antigen: not known.

General observations from the study: All four CD4+ subsets of Type 1 diabetes patients contained TCRB CDR3s that were moderately but significantly shorter. In type 1 diabetes patients, VDJ junctions had fewer insertions; deletions at these junctions were more frequent.

Sequenced material consisted of expressed TCRB transcripts (all of the isolated RNA was reverse transcribed). Assay used: immunoSEQ multiplex PCR; TCRdb lists only in-frame clones, some missing. The profile covers 150,000 to 200,000 clones, with 50% to 70% appearing a single time and approximately 0.089% taken by the ten largest. Germline V gene sequence: CDR1 SNHLY, CDR2 FYNNEI. V shed 2 bases and J shed 4 bases, with 15 bases lying between them. The CDR3 covers 16 residues. The gene calls are TRBV2 and TRBJ2-1; the D is unclear. Sequenced: naive CD4+ T cells from blood. This TCR came from a man under 40 with type 1 diabetes. CDR3 coding DNA: TGTGCCAGCAGTGAAATGGGCGGCGGCTCTTACAATGAGCAGTTCTTC. Its translation: CASSEMGGGSYNEQFF.